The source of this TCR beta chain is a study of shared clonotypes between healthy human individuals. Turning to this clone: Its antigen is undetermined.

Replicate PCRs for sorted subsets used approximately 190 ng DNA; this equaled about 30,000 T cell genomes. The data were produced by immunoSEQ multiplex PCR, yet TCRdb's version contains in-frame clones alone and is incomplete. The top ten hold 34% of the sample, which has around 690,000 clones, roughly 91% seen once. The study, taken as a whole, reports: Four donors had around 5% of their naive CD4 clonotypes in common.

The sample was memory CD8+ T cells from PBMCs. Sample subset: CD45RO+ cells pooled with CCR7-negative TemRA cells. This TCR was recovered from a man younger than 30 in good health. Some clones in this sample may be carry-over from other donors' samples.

This CDR3 reads CASSFSMTVGTDTQYF. The CDR3 region has the DNA TGTGCCAGCAGCTTTAGTATGACTGTTGGCACAGATACGCAGTATTTT. The chain carries TRBV11-2 and TRBJ2-3; unclear D gene. The CDR3 totals 16 residues. Looked up from germline, CDR1 is SGHAT and CDR2 is FQNNGV. The V end was cut by 3 bases, the J end by 1 base, with 14 bases between.